The subject of this entry is one TCR beta chain. The target antigen is unknown. CDR3 length: 15 residues. The germline CDR1 and CDR2 sequences are SNHLY and FYNNEI. V gave up 6 bases and J gave up 6 bases; unmatched junction bases: 10. The data originate from a study of vaccination and CD4 T cells after COVID-19. Study outcomes and limitations: Relatively small numbers of convalescent patients were studied, with no early post-infection timepoints included.

The sample's treatment: roughly 11-day PBMC culture with coronavirus spike peptide pools or control peptides (ViraFEST assay). Sequencing of cultured CD4+ T cell DNA used the Oncomine TCR Beta short-read assay. Researchers extracted genomic DNA from CD4+ T cells that had been cultured. TCRdb re-called the PCR reads with MiXCR, one entry per CDR3 protein. This sample has 15,000 or so distinct CDR3 sequences, with about 29% found just once. This clonotype was sampled from a human donor with COVID-19. The sample was cultured CD4+ T cells from blood. The chain is built from TRBV2 and TRBJ2-2; 7 bases map to TRBD1. The CDR3 DNA sequence: TGTGCCAGCAGAGCACGGGACAGTTCATCCGGGGAGCTGTTTTTT. Encoded protein: CASRARDSSSGELFF.